These T cell receptor beta chains were read from a single sample in a study of T cells in Graves' hyperthyroidism and ophthalmopathy. TCRdb recomputed calls from the multiplex PCR reads with MiXCR, one row per CDR3 protein. The sample has around 580,000 distinct CDR3 sequences; 16% are singletons. The specimen sequenced was blood. The receptors stem from a woman aged 18-29 years with Graves' hyperthyroidism. The CDR3 runs from the conserved cysteine through the conserved F or W. D genes are given only for firm matches. Expanded clones are given a class, and other clones once, few, many or no size at all.

cdr3_nt cdr3_aa clone_size d_call j_call v_call
TGTGCCACCAGCATCCTAGCGGGACCCTACAATGAGCAGTTCTTC CATSILAGPYNEQFF many TRBD2 TRBJ2-1 TRBV15
TGTGCCAGCAGCCCTCGGTGGGGCGGTTACAATGAGCAGTTCTTC CASSPRWGGYNEQFF many . TRBJ2-1 TRBV7-9
TGTGCCAGTAGCCCTGGGGGCAGCGGGTACGAGCAGTACTTC CASSPGGSGYEQYF . . TRBJ2-7 TRBV19
TGTGCCAGCAGCCCGGAAGGGGACAGGCTGAACACTGAAGCTTTCTTT CASSPEGDRLNTEAFF many TRBD1 TRBJ1-1 TRBV7-3
TGTGCCAGCAGCTTAGCTCCGACAAGCACAGATACGCAGTATTTT CASSLAPTSTDTQYF few . TRBJ2-3 TRBV11-2
TGTGCCAGCAGTTTATCAGGGTACAATGAGCAGTTCTTC CASSLSGYNEQFF many . TRBJ2-1 TRBV7-9
TGTGCCAGCAGTTTATTACAGGGGAGCTACGAGCAGTACTTC CASSLLQGSYEQYF many TRBD1 TRBJ2-7 TRBV28
TGTGCCAGCAGCGTAGCCCCTCAGCGGAGCTACACCTTC CASSVAPQRSYTF . . TRBJ1-2 TRBV9
TGTGCCAGCTCCACTTCGGAGACCCAGTACTTC CASSTSETQYF many . TRBJ2-5 TRBV18
TGTGCCAGCAGCCAACCCCCCGGGACAGGGAAAGAGACCCAGTACTTC CASSQPPGTGKETQYF . TRBD1 TRBJ2-5 TRBV11-2
TGCGCCAGCAGCCCTGGACAGGCATTCACTGAAGCTTTCTTT CASSPGQAFTEAFF many TRBD1 TRBJ1-1 TRBV5-1
TGTGCCAGCAGCCCGGGACTAGCGGGATCGGGTGGTGAGCAGTTCTTC CASSPGLAGSGGEQFF few TRBD2 TRBJ2-1 TRBV7-2
TGTGCCAGCAGCTTAGTGGCCGGACCTTATGGCTACACCTTC CASSLVAGPYGYTF many . TRBJ1-2 TRBV7-2
TGTGCCAGCAGTTCGGCGGTGGCTATCAATCAGCCCCAGCATTTT CASSSAVAINQPQHF many . TRBJ1-5 TRBV2